This TCR beta chain was identified during a study of cytomegalovirus exposure and HLA in healthy donors. Use of 60 Vbeta and 13 Jbeta primers characterized the PCR. Assay used: immunoSEQ multiplex PCR; TCRdb lists only in-frame clones, some missing. The sample data list about 120,000 clones. The CDR3 consists of 12 residues. V was clipped by 8 bases and J by 3 bases, with 7 bases between them. Per the germline V gene, CDR1 is MNHNS and CDR2 is SASEGT. Sequencing was carried out using PBMCs. The J gene is TRBJ2-2, the V gene TRBV6-1; the D is unclear. This receptor was taken from a man younger than 45 in good health and CMV-seronegative. Here the CDR3 reads CASSIDTGELFF. CDR3 DNA: TGTGCCAGCTCTATTGACACCGGGGAGCTGTTTTTT.